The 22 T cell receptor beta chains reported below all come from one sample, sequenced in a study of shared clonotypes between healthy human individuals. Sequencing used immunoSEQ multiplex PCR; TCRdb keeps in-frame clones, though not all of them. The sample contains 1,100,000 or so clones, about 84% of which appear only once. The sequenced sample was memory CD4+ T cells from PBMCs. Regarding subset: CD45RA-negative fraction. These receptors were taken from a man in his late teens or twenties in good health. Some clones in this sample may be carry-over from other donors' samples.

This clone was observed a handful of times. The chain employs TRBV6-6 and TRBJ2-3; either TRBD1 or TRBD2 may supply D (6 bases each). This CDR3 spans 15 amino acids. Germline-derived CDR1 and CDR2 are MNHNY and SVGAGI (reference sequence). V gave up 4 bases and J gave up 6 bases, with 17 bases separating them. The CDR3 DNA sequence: TGTGCCAGCAGTTCAGGGGCGGCGGGAAGGGATACGCAGTATTTT. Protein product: CASSSGAAGRDTQYF.

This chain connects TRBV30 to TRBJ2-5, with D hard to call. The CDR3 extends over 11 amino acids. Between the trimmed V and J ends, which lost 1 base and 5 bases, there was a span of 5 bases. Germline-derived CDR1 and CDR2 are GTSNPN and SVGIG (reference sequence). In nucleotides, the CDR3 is TGTGCCTGGAGTGAGATGGAGACCCAGTACTTC. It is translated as CAWSEMETQYF.

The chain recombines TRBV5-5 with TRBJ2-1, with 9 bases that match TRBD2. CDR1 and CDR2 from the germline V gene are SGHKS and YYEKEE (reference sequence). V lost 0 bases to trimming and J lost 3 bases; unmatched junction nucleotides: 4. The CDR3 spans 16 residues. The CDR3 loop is CASSLGLAAVYNEQFF. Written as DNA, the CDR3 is TGTGCCAGCAGCTTGGGACTAGCGGCCGTCTACAATGAGCAGTTCTTC.

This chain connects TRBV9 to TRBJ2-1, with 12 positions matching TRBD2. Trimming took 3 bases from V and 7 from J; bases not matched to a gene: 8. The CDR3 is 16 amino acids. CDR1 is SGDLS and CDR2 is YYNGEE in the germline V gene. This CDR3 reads CASSAGLAGKTNEQFF. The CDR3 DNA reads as TGTGCCAGCAGCGCGGGACTAGCGGGCAAAACGAATGAGCAGTTCTTC.

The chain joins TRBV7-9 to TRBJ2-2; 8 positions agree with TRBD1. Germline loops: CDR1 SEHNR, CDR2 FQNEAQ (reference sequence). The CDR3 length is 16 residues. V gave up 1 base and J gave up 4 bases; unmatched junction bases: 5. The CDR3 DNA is TGTGCCAGCAGCTTAGGCGACAGGGGTTCCACCGGGGAGCTGTTTTTT. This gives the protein CASSLGDRGSTGELFF.

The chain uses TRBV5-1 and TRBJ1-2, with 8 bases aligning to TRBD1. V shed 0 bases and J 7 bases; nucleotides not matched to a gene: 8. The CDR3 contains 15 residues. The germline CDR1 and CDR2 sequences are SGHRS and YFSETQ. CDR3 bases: TGCGCCAGCAGCTTGGGCGGACAGGGCGGAATTGGCTACACCTTC. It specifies CASSLGGQGGIGYTF.

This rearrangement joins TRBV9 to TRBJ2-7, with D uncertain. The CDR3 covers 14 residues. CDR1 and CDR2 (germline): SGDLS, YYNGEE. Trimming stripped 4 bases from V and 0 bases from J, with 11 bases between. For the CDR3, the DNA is TGTGCCAGCAGCCCCCGGTTGGCCTCCTACGAGCAGTACTTC. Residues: CASSPRLASYEQYF.

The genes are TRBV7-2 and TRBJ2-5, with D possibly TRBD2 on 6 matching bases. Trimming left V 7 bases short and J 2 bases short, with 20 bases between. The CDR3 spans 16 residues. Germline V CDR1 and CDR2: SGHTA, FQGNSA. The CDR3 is CASNLPGLDFQETQYF. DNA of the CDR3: TGTGCCAGCAACCTTCCGGGACTGGATTTTCAAGAGACCCAGTACTTC.

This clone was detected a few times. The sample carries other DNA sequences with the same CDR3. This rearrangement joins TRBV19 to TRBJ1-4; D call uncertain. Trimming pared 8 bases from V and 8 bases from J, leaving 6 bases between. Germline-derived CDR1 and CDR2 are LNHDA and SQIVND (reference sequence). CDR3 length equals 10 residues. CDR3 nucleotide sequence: TGTGCCAGTTCCGGGGAAAAACTGTTTTTT. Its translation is CASSGEKLFF.

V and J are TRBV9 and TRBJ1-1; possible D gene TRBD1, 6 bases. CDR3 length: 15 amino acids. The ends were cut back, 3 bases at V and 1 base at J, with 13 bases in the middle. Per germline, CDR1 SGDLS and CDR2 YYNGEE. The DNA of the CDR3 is TGTGCCAGCAGCGCCCGGACAGAATGGAACACTGAAGCTTTCTTT. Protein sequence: CASSARTEWNTEAFF. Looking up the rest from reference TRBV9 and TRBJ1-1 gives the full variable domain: DSGVTQTPKHLITATGQRVTLRCSPRSGDLSVYWYQQSLDQGLQFLIQYYNGEERAKGNILERFSAQQFPDLHSELNLSSLELGDSALYFCASSARTEWNTEAFFGQGTRLTVV.

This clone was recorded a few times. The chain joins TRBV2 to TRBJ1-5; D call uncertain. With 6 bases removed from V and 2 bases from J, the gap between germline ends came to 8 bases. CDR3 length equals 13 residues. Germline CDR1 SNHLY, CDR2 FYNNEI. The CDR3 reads CASRLGGNQPQHF. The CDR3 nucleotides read TGTGCCAGCAGGCTGGGTGGCAATCAGCCCCAGCATTTT. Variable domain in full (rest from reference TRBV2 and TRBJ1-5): EPEVTQTPSHQVTQMGQEVILRCVPISNHLYFYWYRQILGQKVEFLVSFYNNEISEKSEIFDDQFSVERPDGSNFTLKIRSTKLEDSAMYFCASRLGGNQPQHFGDGTRLSIL.

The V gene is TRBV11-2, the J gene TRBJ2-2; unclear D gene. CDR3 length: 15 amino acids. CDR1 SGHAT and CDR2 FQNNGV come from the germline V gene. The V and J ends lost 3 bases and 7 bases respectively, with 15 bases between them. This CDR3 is CASSFLTTLGGELFF. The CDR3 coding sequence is TGTGCCAGCAGCTTCCTAACGACACTGGGCGGGGAGCTGTTTTTT. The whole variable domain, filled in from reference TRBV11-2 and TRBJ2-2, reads EAGVAQSPRYKIIEKRQSVAFWCNPISGHATLYWYQQILGQGPKLLIQFQNNGVVDDSQLPKDRFSAERLKGVDSTLKIQPAKLEDSAVYLCASSFLTTLGGELFFGEGSRLTVL.

Here the CDR3 reads CASSQDHRTYGYTF. As DNA, the CDR3 is TGTGCCAGCAGCCAAGACCACAGAACCTATGGCTACACCTTC. The chain employs TRBV14 and TRBJ1-2; D is unresolved. The germline V and J ends were trimmed by 0 bases and 4 bases, with 9 bases remaining between them. Germline CDR1 SGHDN, CDR2 FVKESK. This CDR3 has 14 amino acids.

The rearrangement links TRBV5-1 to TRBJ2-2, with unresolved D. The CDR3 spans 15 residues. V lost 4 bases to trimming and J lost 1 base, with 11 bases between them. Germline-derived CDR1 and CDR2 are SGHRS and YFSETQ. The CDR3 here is CASSVKAKNTGELFF. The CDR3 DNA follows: TGCGCCAGCAGCGTGAAGGCCAAGAACACCGGGGAGCTGTTTTTT.

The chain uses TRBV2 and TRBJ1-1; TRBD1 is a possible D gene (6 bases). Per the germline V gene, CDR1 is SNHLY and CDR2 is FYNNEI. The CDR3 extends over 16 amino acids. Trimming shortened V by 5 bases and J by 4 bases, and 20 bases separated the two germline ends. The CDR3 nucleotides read TGTGCCAGCAGTTCTCCCCGGGGGAGCAGGGGCACTGAAGCTTTCTTT. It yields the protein CASSSPRGSRGTEAFF.

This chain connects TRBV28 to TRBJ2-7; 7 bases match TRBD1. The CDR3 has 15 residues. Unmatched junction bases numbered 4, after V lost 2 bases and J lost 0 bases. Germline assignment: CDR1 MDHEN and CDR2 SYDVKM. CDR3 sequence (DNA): TGTGCCAGCAGTTTAGGGACAGCCAACTCCTACGAGCAGTACTTC. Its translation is CASSLGTANSYEQYF.

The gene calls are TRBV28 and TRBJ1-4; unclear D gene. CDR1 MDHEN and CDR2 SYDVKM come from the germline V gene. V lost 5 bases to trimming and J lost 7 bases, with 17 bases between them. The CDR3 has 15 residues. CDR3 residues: CASSQPRAGGEKLFF. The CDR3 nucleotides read TGTGCCAGCAGTCAACCTAGGGCGGGAGGTGAAAAACTGTTTTTT.

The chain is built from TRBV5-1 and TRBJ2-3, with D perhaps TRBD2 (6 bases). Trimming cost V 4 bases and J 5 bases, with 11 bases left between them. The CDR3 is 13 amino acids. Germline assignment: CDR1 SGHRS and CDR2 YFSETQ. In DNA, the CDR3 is TGCGCCAGCAGCCTGGAGGGCGTAGATACGCAGTATTTT. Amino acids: CASSLEGVDTQYF.

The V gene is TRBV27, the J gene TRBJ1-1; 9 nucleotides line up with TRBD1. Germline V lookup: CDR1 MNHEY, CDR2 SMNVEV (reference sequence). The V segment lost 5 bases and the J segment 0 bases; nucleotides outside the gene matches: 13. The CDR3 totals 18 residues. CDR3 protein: CASSPRKTTGGMNTEAFF. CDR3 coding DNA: TGTGCCAGCAGTCCCCGGAAGACGACAGGGGGTATGAACACTGAAGCTTTCTTT.

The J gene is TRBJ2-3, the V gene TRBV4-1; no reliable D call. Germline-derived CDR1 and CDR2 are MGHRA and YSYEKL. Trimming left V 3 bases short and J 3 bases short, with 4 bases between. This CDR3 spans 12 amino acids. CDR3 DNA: TGCGCCAGCAGCCAGCCGACAGATACGCAGTATTTT. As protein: CASSQPTDTQYF.

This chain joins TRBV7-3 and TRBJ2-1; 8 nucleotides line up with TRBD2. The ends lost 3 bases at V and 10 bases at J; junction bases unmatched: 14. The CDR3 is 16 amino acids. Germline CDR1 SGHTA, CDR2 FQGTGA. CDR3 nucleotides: TGTGCCAGCAGCTTCTCCGGGACTAGACCAATTCGGGAGCAGTTCTTC. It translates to CASSFSGTRPIREQFF. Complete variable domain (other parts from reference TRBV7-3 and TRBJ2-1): GAGVSQTPSNKVTEKGKYVELRCDPISGHTALYWYRQSLGQGPEFLIYFQGTGAADDSGLPNDRFFAVRPEGSVSTLKIQRTERGDSAVYLCASSFSGTRPIREQFFGPGTRLTVL.

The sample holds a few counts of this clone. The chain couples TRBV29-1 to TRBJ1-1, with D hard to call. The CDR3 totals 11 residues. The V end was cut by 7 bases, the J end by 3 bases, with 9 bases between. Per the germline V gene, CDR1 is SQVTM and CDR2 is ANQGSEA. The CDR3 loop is CSGRRDTEAFF. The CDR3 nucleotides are TGCAGCGGACGGAGGGACACTGAAGCTTTCTTT.